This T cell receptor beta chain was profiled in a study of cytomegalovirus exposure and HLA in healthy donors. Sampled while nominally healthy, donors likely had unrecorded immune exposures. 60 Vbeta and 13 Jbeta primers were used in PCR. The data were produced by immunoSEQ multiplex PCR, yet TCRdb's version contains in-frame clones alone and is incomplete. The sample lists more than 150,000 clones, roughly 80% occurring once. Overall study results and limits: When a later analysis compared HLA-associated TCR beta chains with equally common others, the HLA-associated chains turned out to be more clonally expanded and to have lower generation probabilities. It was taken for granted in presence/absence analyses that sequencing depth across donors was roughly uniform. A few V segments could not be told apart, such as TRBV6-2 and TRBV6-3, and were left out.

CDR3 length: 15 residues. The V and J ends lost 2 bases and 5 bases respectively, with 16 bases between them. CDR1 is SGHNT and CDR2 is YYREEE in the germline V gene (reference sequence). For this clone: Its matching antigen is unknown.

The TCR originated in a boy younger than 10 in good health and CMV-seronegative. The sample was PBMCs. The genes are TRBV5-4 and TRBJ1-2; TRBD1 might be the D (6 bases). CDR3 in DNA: TGTGCCAGCAGCTTTTCGTTTCAGGGACATTATGGCTACACCTTC. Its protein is CASSFSFQGHYGYTF.